This entry describes one T cell receptor beta chain. Antigen: not known. This entry comes from a study of yellow fever vaccine responses in identical twins. Study results and limitations: A vaccine T cell response that seemed partly convergent and partly personalized was reported in twins.

Trimming shortened V by 7 bases and J by 0 bases, and 10 bases separated the two germline ends. CDR3 length: 13 amino acids. TCRdb called the RT-PCR reads again in MiXCR, with one record for every CDR3 protein. The sample has under 1,100 distinct CDR3 sequences, around 80% seen once; the top ten hold 6.5% to 7%. This sequence was found in a woman in her late teens or twenties who received the yellow fever vaccine. Sample: T cells from blood (PBMCs), unsorted or a sorted subset (not recorded which), taken before or after yellow fever vaccination (not recorded which). This chain uses TRBV12-3 or TRBV12-4 with TRBJ2-7; D is possibly TRBD1 (6 bases). CDR3 loop: CASNRDNSYEQYF. In nucleotides, the CDR3 is TGTGCCAGCAATCGGGACAACTCCTACGAGCAGTACTTC.